Listed here are 26 T cell receptor beta chains from one sample, sequenced in a study of blood T cell repertoires in COVID-19. Libraries were prepared by immunoSEQ multiplex PCR; TCRdb keeps only in-frame clonotypes and omits some of them. The repertoire includes about 180,000 clones, just over 85% of them detected once, and roughly 9% sits in the top ten. The sample taken for sequencing was PBMCs or T cells enriched from blood (not recorded which). Receptors originate from a woman aged 18-35 years who had recovered from COVID-19.

The V and J genes are TRBV11-2 and TRBJ1-3; D gene uncertain. The CDR3 totals 12 residues. Germline-derived CDR1 and CDR2 are SGHAT and FQNNGV. Trimming removed 1 base at V and 4 bases at J, with 2 bases between. The CDR3 DNA follows: TGTGCCAGCAGCTTAGCGGGAAACACCATATATTTT. Protein: CASSLAGNTIYF.

This chain's CDR3 is CASSTTPETQYF. Written as DNA, the CDR3 is TGTGCCAGCAGTACCACACCGGAGACCCAGTACTTC. The V call is TRBV6-5, the J call TRBJ2-5; D unresolved. The CDR3 sequence is 12 residues long. The V gene's germline CDR1 is MNHEY and CDR2 SVGAGI. V lost 5 bases, J lost 5 bases, and 9 bases lay in between.

This chain uses TRBV19 with TRBJ1-2; 10 nucleotides match TRBD1. Germline lookup yields CDR1 LNHDA and CDR2 SQIVND (reference sequence). V was clipped by 7 bases and J by 6 bases; unmatched bases: 11. This CDR3 is built from 15 residues. DNA for the CDR3: TGTGCCAGTACTGAACCGGGACAGGGGATCAATGGCTACACCTTC. It specifies CASTEPGQGINGYTF.

The genes are TRBV27 and TRBJ2-2; tentatively, D is TRBD1 (5 bases). The CDR3 totals 16 residues. Germline assignment: CDR1 MNHEY and CDR2 SMNVEV (reference sequence). Trimming removed 0 bases from V and 7 bases from J, with 15 bases in between. The CDR3 coding sequence is TGTGCCAGCAGTTTATCAGGGCAGGGTAGGGGCGGGGAGCTGTTTTTT. This sequence encodes CASSLSGQGRGGELFF.

The chain carries TRBV10-1 and TRBJ2-3, with TRBD1 matching over 12 bases. The CDR3 extends over 16 amino acids. The V gene's germline CDR1 is WNHNN and CDR2 SYGVQD (reference sequence). V was pared by 4 bases and J by 4 bases, with 6 bases of the junction left unmatched. The CDR3 nucleotides are TGCGCCAGCAGTGGACCCGGGACAGGGGGCGCAGATACGCAGTATTTT. Encoded protein: CASSGPGTGGADTQYF.

The gene calls are TRBV19 and TRBJ2-7; possible D gene TRBD2, 6 bases. The V gene lost 9 bases and the J gene lost 0 bases, with 12 bases spanning the gap. In germline, CDR1 is LNHDA, CDR2 SQIVND (reference sequence). The CDR3 is made up of 13 amino acids. The CDR3 region has the DNA TGTGCCAGCGGCCGAGCGGGCTCCTACGAGCAGTACTTC. Protein sequence: CASGRAGSYEQYF. Using reference TRBV19 and TRBJ2-7 for the parts outside the CDR3, the full variable domain is DGGITQSPKYLFRKEGQNVTLSCEQNLNHDAMYWYRQDPGQGLRLIYYSQIVNDFQKGDIAEGYSVSREKKESFPLTVTSAQKNPTAFYLCASGRAGSYEQYFGPGTRLTVT.

The chain joins TRBV4-1 to TRBJ1-5, with D uncertain. The V and J ends lost 4 bases and 2 bases respectively, with 12 bases between them. The CDR3 is 15 residues long. Germline V lookup: CDR1 MGHRA, CDR2 YSYEKL. The CDR3 reads CASSLEGGGNQPQHF. CDR3 DNA: TGCGCCAGCAGCCTCGAGGGCGGGGGCAATCAGCCCCAGCATTTT.

This chain links TRBV2 with TRBJ2-7, with TRBD2 matching 9 bases. This CDR3 is 15 amino acids long. From germline, CDR1 is SNHLY and CDR2 FYNNEI. With 2 bases clipped from V and 2 bases from J, the junction kept 4 bases outside the gene matches. The CDR3 bases are TGTGCCAGCAGTGAATCTAGCGGGACCACCTACGAGCAGTACTTC. Amino acid sequence: CASSESSGTTYEQYF.

The chain combines TRBV4-2 with TRBJ2-1, with 7 bases fitting TRBD1. In germline, CDR1 is LGHNA, CDR2 YNFKEQ. The CDR3 sequence is 19 residues long. With V trimmed by 0 bases and J by 0 bases, 11 bases remained unmatched. The CDR3 DNA follows: TGTGCCAGCAGCCAAGATCGAGACAGGGCAAAAAGCTCCTACAATGAGCAGTTCTTC. Residues: CASSQDRDRAKSSYNEQFF.

This clone was counted a single time. The chain is built from TRBV25-1 and TRBJ1-6, with D possibly being TRBD1 (5 bases). From germline, CDR1 is MGHDK and CDR2 SYGVNS. The CDR3 consists of 14 residues. The V and J ends lost 9 bases and 3 bases respectively, with 12 bases between them. This CDR3 is CASSGDGYNSPLHF. CDR3 bases: TGTGCCAGTTCGGGGGACGGCTATAATTCACCCCTCCACTTT.

V gene TRBV6-5 combines with J gene TRBJ1-5, with D perhaps TRBD1 (6 bases). Germline CDR1 and CDR2: MNHEY and SVGAGI. The CDR3 covers 15 residues. The V and J ends lost 6 bases and 6 bases respectively, with 18 bases between them. Here the CDR3 DNA reads TGTGCCAGCAGCTCCACGGGACATCAATTTCAGCCCCAGCATTTT. This sequence encodes CASSSTGHQFQPQHF.

This chain uses TRBV6-5 with TRBJ2-7, with TRBD1 as a possible D gene (7 bases). The germline V gene has CDR1 MNHEY and CDR2 SVGAGI. V was cut by 6 bases and J by 6 bases, with 21 bases left in between. The CDR3 runs to 15 residues. CDR3 sequence reads: CASRSTGAWRGEQYF. DNA of the CDR3: TGTGCCAGCAGGAGCACAGGGGCCTGGAGGGGCGAGCAGTACTTC.

The chain employs TRBV21-1 and TRBJ2-1; whether TRBD2, the table's D call, matches the DNA was not checked. TRBV21-1 is a pseudogene locus. The CDR3 has 12 residues. The CDR3 DNA follows: TGTGCCAGCAGGGGGGGGTACAATGAGCAGTTCTTC. It specifies CASRGGYNEQFF.

The chain has TRBV28 and TRBJ1-6, with TRBD1 matching over 7 bases. Germline CDR1 and CDR2: MDHEN and SYDVKM. The CDR3 is made up of 14 amino acids. Trimming took 7 bases from V and 7 from J; bases not matched to a gene: 7. CDR3: CASNPGQRNSPLHF. CDR3 bases: TGTGCCAGCAATCCGGGACAGAGGAATTCACCCCTCCACTTT.

The genes are TRBV7-6 and TRBJ2-2; the D gene is possibly TRBD2 (7 bases). The CDR3 covers 15 residues. Germline-derived CDR1 and CDR2 are SGHVS and FNYEAQ. With 1 base removed from V and 6 bases from J, the gap between germline ends came to 12 bases. CDR3 nucleotide sequence: TGTGCCAGCAGCTTAGTGGGGGGGGCAGCCGGGGAGCTGTTTTTT. Protein sequence: CASSLVGGAAGELFF. The full variable domain, rest sourced from reference TRBV7-6 and TRBJ2-2, is GAGVSQSPRYKVTKRGQDVALRCDPISGHVSLYWYRQALGQGPEFLTYFNYEAQQDKSGLPNDRFSAERPEGSISTLTIQRTEQRDSAMYRCASSLVGGAAGELFFGEGSRLTVL.

For the CDR3, the DNA is TGTGCCAGCAGCTGGGGCCTCGGCCCCTCCTACGAGCAGTACTTC. It encodes CASSWGLGPSYEQYF. This chain uses TRBV5-5 with TRBJ2-7; possible D gene TRBD1, 5 bases. Trimming removed 3 bases from V and 0 bases from J, with 13 bases in between. The CDR3 sequence is 15 residues long. Germline assignment: CDR1 SGHKS and CDR2 YYEKEE (reference sequence).

This clone showed up just once. V usage is TRBV6-6 and J usage is TRBJ1-5; 9 bases match TRBD1. The germline V gene encodes CDR1 MNHNY and CDR2 SVGAGI (reference sequence). The CDR3 is 15 residues long. J was trimmed by 7 bases and V by 0 bases; bases with no gene match: 4. CDR3 nucleotide sequence: TGTGCCAGCAGTTACTCTCCGGGACAGGGCCAGCCCCAGCATTTT. Its protein product is CASSYSPGQGQPQHF.

This chain connects TRBV5-1 to TRBJ1-6, with D tentatively TRBD1 (6 bases). This CDR3 has 14 amino acids. CDR1 is SGHRS, CDR2 YFSETQ, per germline. With 0 bases removed from V and 7 bases from J, the gap between germline ends came to 8 bases. DNA for the CDR3: TGCGCCAGCAGCTTGGACAGGGAGAATTCACCCCTCCACTTT. Residues: CASSLDRENSPLHF.

The chain couples TRBV9 to TRBJ2-1, with TRBD2 matching 9 bases. J lost 7 bases, V lost 0 bases, and 5 bases had no gene match. Germline V CDR1 and CDR2: SGDLS, YYNGEE. This CDR3 is 15 amino acids long. The chain's CDR3 is CASSVVSSGTNEQFF. In DNA, the CDR3 is TGTGCCAGCAGCGTAGTGTCTAGCGGGACAAATGAGCAGTTCTTC.

The J gene is TRBJ2-1, the V gene TRBV10-1; 9 bases line up with TRBD1. Germline CDR1 WNHNN, CDR2 SYGVQD (reference sequence). The CDR3 sequence is 16 residues long. The J segment lost 7 bases and the V segment lost 3 bases, leaving 10 bases of the junction unmatched. The CDR3 protein is CASSERWTGVGNEQFF. The CDR3 DNA is TGCGCCAGCAGTGAAAGATGGACAGGGGTAGGGAATGAGCAGTTCTTC.

The chain has TRBV12-3 or TRBV12-4 and TRBJ2-5; a weak D match, TRBD2 (5 bases). Trimming pared 3 bases from V and 4 bases from J, leaving 9 bases between. The CDR3 runs to 13 residues. The CDR3 DNA follows: TGTGCCAGCAGTTTGGGAGTCACAGAGACCCAGTACTTC. It yields the protein CASSLGVTETQYF.

The rearrangement links TRBV6-6 to TRBJ1-5; D uncertain. The germline V and J ends were trimmed by 8 bases and 0 bases, with 17 bases remaining between them. The CDR3 sequence is 16 residues long. Germline CDR1 is MNHNY and CDR2 is SVGAGI (reference sequence). The CDR3 DNA reads TGTGCCAGCTGCCGGGGTATCGGAGATAGCAATCAGCCCCAGCATTTT. Its protein product is CASCRGIGDSNQPQHF.

This chain connects TRBV6-5 to TRBJ1-1; perhaps TRBD1 as D (5 bases). Germline values: CDR1 MNHEY, CDR2 SVGAGI. The CDR3 loop spans 16 amino acids. V lost 2 bases, J lost 1 base, and 14 bases lay in between. The CDR3, as DNA: TGTGCCAGCAGTTACCGGTGGGGCGGAAAGAACACTGAAGCTTTCTTT. Translating it yields CASSYRWGGKNTEAFF.

V gene TRBV6-4 combines with J gene TRBJ2-1; 11 positions agree with TRBD2. Germline CDR1 is MRHNA and CDR2 is SNTAGT. The CDR3 totals 16 residues. The ends lost 5 bases at V and 4 bases at J; junction bases unmatched: 7. CDR3 protein: CASSQTSGSGYNEQFF. CDR3 DNA sequence: TGTGCCAGCAGTCAAACTAGCGGGAGTGGTTACAATGAGCAGTTCTTC.

This clone was seen only once. V and J are TRBV6-2 or TRBV6-3 and TRBJ1-2; D may be TRBD1 (5 bases). Trimming pared 4 bases from V and 5 bases from J, leaving 14 bases between. This CDR3 spans 14 amino acids. CDR1 is MNHEY and CDR2 is SVGEGT in the germline V gene. The CDR3 loop reads CASSFVTDLYGYTF. DNA of the CDR3: TGTGCCAGCAGTTTTGTGACAGACCTATATGGCTACACCTTC.

The V gene is TRBV19, the J gene TRBJ1-3; D is possibly TRBD1 (6 bases). Germline V gene sequence: CDR1 LNHDA, CDR2 SQIVND (reference sequence). The CDR3 is 14 residues long. The V gene lost 5 bases and the J gene lost 0 bases, with 8 bases spanning the gap. The CDR3 is CASSGQISGNTIYF. The CDR3, as DNA: TGTGCCAGTAGTGGACAGATCTCTGGAAACACCATATATTTT.